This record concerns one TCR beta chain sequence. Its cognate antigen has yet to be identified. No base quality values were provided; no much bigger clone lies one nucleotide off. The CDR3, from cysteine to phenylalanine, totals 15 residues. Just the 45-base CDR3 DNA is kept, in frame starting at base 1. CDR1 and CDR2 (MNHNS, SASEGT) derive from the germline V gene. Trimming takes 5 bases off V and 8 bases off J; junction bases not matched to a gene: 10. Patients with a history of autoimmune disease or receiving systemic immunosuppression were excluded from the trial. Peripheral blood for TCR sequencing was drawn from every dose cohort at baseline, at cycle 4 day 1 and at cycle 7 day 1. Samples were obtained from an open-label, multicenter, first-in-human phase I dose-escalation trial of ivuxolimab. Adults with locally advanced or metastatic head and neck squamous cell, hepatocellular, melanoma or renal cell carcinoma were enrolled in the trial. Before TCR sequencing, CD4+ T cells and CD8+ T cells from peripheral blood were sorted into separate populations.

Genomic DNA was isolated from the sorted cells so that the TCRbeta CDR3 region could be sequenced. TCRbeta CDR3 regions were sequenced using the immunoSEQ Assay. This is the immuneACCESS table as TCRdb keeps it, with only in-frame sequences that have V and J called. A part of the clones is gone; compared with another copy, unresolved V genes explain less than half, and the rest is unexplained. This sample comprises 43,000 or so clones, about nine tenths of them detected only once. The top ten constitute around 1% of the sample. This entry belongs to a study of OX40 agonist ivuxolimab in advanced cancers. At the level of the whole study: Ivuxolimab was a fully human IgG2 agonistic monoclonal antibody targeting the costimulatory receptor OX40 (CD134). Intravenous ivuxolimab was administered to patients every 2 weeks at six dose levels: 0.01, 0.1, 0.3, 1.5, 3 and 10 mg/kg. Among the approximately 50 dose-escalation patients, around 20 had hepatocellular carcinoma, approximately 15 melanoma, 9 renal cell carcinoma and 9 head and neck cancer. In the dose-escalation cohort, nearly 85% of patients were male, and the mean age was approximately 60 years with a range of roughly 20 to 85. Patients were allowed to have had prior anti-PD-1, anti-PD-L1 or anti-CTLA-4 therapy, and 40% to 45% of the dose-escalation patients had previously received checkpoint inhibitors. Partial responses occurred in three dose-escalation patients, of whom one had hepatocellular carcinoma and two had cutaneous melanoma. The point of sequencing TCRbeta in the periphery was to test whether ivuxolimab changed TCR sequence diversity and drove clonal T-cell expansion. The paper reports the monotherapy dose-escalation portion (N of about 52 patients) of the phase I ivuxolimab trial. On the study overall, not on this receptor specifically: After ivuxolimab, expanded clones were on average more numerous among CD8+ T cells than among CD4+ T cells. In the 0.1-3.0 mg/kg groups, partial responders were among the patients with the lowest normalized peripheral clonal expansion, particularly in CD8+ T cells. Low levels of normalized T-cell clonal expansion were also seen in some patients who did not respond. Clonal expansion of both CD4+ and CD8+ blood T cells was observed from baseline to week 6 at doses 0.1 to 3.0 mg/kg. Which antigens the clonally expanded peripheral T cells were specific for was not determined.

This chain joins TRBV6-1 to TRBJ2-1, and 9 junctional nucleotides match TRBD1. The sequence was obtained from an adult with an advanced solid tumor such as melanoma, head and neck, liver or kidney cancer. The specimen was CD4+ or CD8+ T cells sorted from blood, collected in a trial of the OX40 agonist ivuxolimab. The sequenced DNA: TGTGCCAGCAGTAGTACCGGGACAGGGATCTATGAGCAGTTCTTC. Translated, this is CASSSTGTGIYEQFF.